Listed below are T cell receptor beta chains from one sample, sequenced in a study of beta chain features in type 1 diabetes. Sequencing used immunoSEQ multiplex PCR; TCRdb keeps in-frame clones, though not all of them. The sample gives 500,000 to 700,000 clones, 15% to 18% of which show up once; approximately 0.099% is in the top ten. The sequencing sample was made of naive CD4+ T cells from blood. These receptors were collected from a man younger than 35 in good health. Both conserved end residues are part of each CDR3. A D gene is named only where the DNA matches it firmly. Some rows have no size entry. The others give once, few or many, or a class for an expanded clone.

D: TRBD1
J: TRBJ2-1
size: few
V: TRBV15
CDR3: CATSRGGQGANEQFF
DNA: TGTGCCACCAGCAGAGGGGGACAGGGGGCCAATGAGCAGTTCTTC

D: .
J: TRBJ2-5
size: few
V: TRBV9
CDR3: CASSVVLWGTQYF
DNA: TGTGCCAGCAGCGTAGTATTATGGGGGACCCAGTACTTC

D: .
J: TRBJ2-1
size: .
V: TRBV20-1
CDR3: CSASEDQQFF
DNA: TGCAGTGCTAGTGAGGACCAGCAGTTCTTC

D: .
J: TRBJ1-4
size: .
V: TRBV28
CDR3: CATGSLNEKLFF
DNA: TGTGCCACCGGGAGTCTGAATGAAAAACTGTTTTTT

D: .
J: TRBJ1-3
size: .
V: TRBV7-9
CDR3: CASSQGTSGNTIYF
DNA: TGTGCCAGCAGCCAGGGTACTTCAGGAAACACCATATATTTT

D: .
J: TRBJ1-1
size: .
V: TRBV15
CDR3: CATSRAEGLNTEAFF
DNA: TGTGCCACCAGCAGAGCGGAGGGGCTGAACACTGAAGCTTTCTTT

D: .
J: TRBJ2-7
size: .
V: TRBV28
CDR3: CASRDPGGPYEQYF
DNA: TGTGCCAGCAGGGACCCCGGAGGTCCCTACGAGCAGTACTTC

D: .
J: TRBJ2-7
size: .
V: TRBV7-3
CDR3: CASSPQPGTGEQYF
DNA: TGTGCCAGCAGCCCTCAACCCGGGACGGGTGAGCAGTACTTC

D: TRBD1
J: TRBJ2-5
size: .
V: TRBV28
CDR3: CASSTAGQGLETQYF
DNA: TGTGCCAGCAGCACAGCAGGACAGGGTCTAGAGACCCAGTACTTC

D: TRBD1
J: TRBJ2-7
size: .
V: TRBV10-3
CDR3: CASTKSGTGLSYEQYF
DNA: TGTGCCTCCACGAAGTCCGGGACAGGGCTCTCCTACGAGCAGTACTTC

D: TRBD1
J: TRBJ2-7
size: .
V: TRBV11-2
CDR3: CASTSLTGMSSYEQYF
DNA: TGTGCCAGCACTTCGCTGACAGGGATGAGCTCCTACGAGCAGTACTTC

D: .
J: TRBJ2-5
size: few
V: TRBV4-1
CDR3: CASSLQGSRGETQYF
DNA: TGCGCCAGCAGCCTACAGGGTAGCAGGGGAGAGACCCAGTACTTC

D: .
J: TRBJ2-3
size: few
V: TRBV18
CDR3: CASSGTLSTDTQYF
DNA: TGTGCCAGCTCCGGGACACTTAGCACAGATACGCAGTATTTT

D: .
J: TRBJ2-3
size: .
V: TRBV14
CDR3: CASSPTGYRTDTQYF
DNA: TGTGCCAGCAGCCCTACAGGGTACCGCACAGATACGCAGTATTTT

D: .
J: TRBJ2-5
size: .
V: TRBV16
CDR3: CASSQLGEIQETQYF
DNA: TGTGCCAGCAGCCAGTTAGGGGAAATACAAGAGACCCAGTACTTC

D: .
J: TRBJ2-1
size: once
V: TRBV18
CDR3: CASSPPRANSYNEQFF
DNA: TGTGCCAGCTCACCACCGCGGGCGAACTCCTACAATGAGCAGTTCTTC

D: .
J: TRBJ2-1
size: .
V: TRBV11-3
CDR3: CASSLSQNTYNEQFF
DNA: TGTGCCAGCAGCTTATCCCAGAACACCTACAATGAGCAGTTCTTC

D: TRBD1
J: TRBJ1-1
size: few
V: TRBV19
CDR3: CASSTGQGMSEAFF
DNA: TGTGCCAGTAGTACCGGACAGGGGATGAGTGAAGCTTTCTTT

D: .
J: TRBJ2-1
size: few
V: TRBV10-3
CDR3: CAINTDIYNEQFF
DNA: TGTGCCATCAACACCGACATCTACAATGAGCAGTTCTTC

D: .
J: TRBJ2-7
size: .
V: TRBV9
CDR3: CASSVDSWGEVKEQYF
DNA: TGTGCCAGCAGCGTAGATTCGTGGGGGGAGGTAAAGGAGCAGTACTTC

D: TRBD1
J: TRBJ1-2
size: .
V: TRBV7-9
CDR3: CASSPRTGAGGYTF
DNA: TGTGCCAGCAGCCCCCGAACAGGGGCCGGTGGCTACACCTTC

D: .
J: TRBJ2-1
size: once
V: TRBV18
CDR3: CASSSSAYNEQFF
DNA: TGTGCCAGCTCGTCTTCCGCCTACAATGAGCAGTTCTTC

D: .
J: TRBJ2-7
size: .
V: TRBV6-5
CDR3: CASKASGGNYEQYF
DNA: TGTGCCAGCAAGGCCAGTGGGGGAAACTACGAGCAGTACTTC

D: .
J: TRBJ1-4
size: .
V: TRBV14
CDR3: CASSQDLRQKNEKLFF
DNA: TGTGCCAGCAGCCAAGATTTGCGGCAGAAAAATGAAAAACTGTTTTTT

D: TRBD1
J: TRBJ1-6
size: .
V: TRBV7-2
CDR3: CASSRDRGSTYNSPLHF
DNA: TGTGCCAGCAGCCGGGACAGGGGGTCGACGTATAATTCACCCCTCCACTTT

D: TRBD2
J: TRBJ2-5
size: few
V: TRBV5-1
CDR3: CASSLGTSGSQETQYF
DNA: TGCGCCAGCAGCTTGGGTACTAGCGGGAGTCAAGAGACCCAGTACTTC

D: .
J: TRBJ2-7
size: few
V: TRBV20-1
CDR3: CSALGSYEQYF
DNA: TGCAGTGCCCTCGGGTCCTACGAGCAGTACTTC

D: .
J: TRBJ1-1
size: few
V: TRBV7-8
CDR3: CASRTTANTEAFF
DNA: TGTGCCAGCAGAACAACAGCAAACACTGAAGCTTTCTTT

D: .
J: TRBJ1-5
size: .
V: TRBV4-2
CDR3: CASSQDGQPDQPQHF
DNA: TGTGCCAGCAGCCAAGACGGGCAGCCTGATCAGCCCCAGCATTTT

D: TRBD1
J: TRBJ2-6
size: .
V: TRBV27
CDR3: CASSSQTGSTGANVLTF
DNA: TGTGCCAGCAGTTCTCAGACAGGGTCCACTGGGGCCAACGTCCTGACTTTC

D: .
J: TRBJ2-7
size: .
V: TRBV25-1
CDR3: CASSVGGYEQYF
DNA: TGTGCCAGCAGTGTGGGGGGCTACGAGCAGTACTTC

D: TRBD1
J: TRBJ1-1
size: .
V: TRBV19
CDR3: CASSIPFGTGPNTEAFF
DNA: TGTGCCAGTAGTATTCCGTTTGGGACAGGGCCGAACACTGAAGCTTTCTTT

D: TRBD2
J: TRBJ2-1
size: few
V: TRBV5-1
CDR3: CASSLDPAGTNNEQFF
DNA: TGCGCCAGCAGCTTGGATCCAGCGGGGACCAACAATGAGCAGTTCTTC

D: .
J: TRBJ1-2
size: few
V: TRBV29-1
CDR3: CSVARGLQGAGYTF
DNA: TGCAGCGTGGCAAGGGGACTTCAAGGAGCTGGCTACACCTTC

D: .
J: TRBJ1-2
size: few
V: TRBV19
CDR3: CASSSSAYGYTF
DNA: TGTGCCAGTAGTTCTTCGGCTTATGGCTACACCTTC

D: .
J: TRBJ2-3
size: few
V: TRBV5-4
CDR3: CASSFDLNTDTQYF
DNA: TGTGCCAGCAGCTTCGACTTAAACACAGATACGCAGTATTTT

D: .
J: TRBJ1-1
size: few
V: TRBV18
CDR3: CASSPSANTEAFF
DNA: TGTGCCAGCTCACCATCAGCGAACACTGAAGCTTTCTTT

D: .
J: TRBJ2-7
size: .
V: TRBV19
CDR3: CASSITGTYEQYF
DNA: TGTGCCAGTAGTATAACAGGGACCTACGAGCAGTACTTC

D: .
J: TRBJ1-2
size: .
V: TRBV7-2
CDR3: CASSPRPRGYGYTF
DNA: TGTGCCAGCAGCCCCAGGCCCCGGGGCTATGGCTACACCTTC

D: .
J: TRBJ1-2
size: few
V: TRBV11-1
CDR3: CASSPERTGGYTF
DNA: TGTGCCAGCAGCCCGGAGCGAACGGGTGGCTACACCTTC

D: TRBD1
J: TRBJ2-7
size: .
V: TRBV28
CDR3: CASSPPDRGLYEQYF
DNA: TGTGCCAGCAGTCCACCGGACAGGGGGCTATACGAGCAGTACTTC

D: .
J: TRBJ2-7
size: many
V: TRBV25-1
CDR3: CASSPRGRIYEQYF
DNA: TGTGCCAGCAGCCCGCGGGGGCGGATATACGAGCAGTACTTC

D: TRBD1
J: TRBJ2-7
size: few
V: TRBV7-2
CDR3: CASLGTGNYEQYF
DNA: TGTGCCAGCCTCGGGACAGGGAACTACGAGCAGTACTTC

D: .
J: TRBJ1-4
size: few
V: TRBV9
CDR3: CASSVTGAPNEKLFF
DNA: TGTGCCAGCAGCGTAACTGGGGCGCCCAATGAAAAACTGTTTTTT

D: .
J: TRBJ2-5
size: .
V: TRBV28
CDR3: CASSLASLGSQETQYF
DNA: TGTGCCAGCAGTTTAGCCTCACTAGGGAGCCAAGAGACCCAGTACTTC

D: TRBD1
J: TRBJ1-1
size: few
V: TRBV11-2
CDR3: CASSLEGATEAFF
DNA: TGTGCCAGCAGCTTGGAGGGGGCCACTGAAGCTTTCTTT

D: TRBD2
J: TRBJ2-7
size: few
V: TRBV7-2
CDR3: CASSSRLAGAGHYEQYF
DNA: TGTGCCAGCAGCTCGAGACTAGCGGGGGCCGGTCATTACGAGCAGTACTTC

D: .
J: TRBJ1-1
size: few
V: TRBV29-1
CDR3: CSVESVEAFF
DNA: TGCAGCGTTGAATCGGTTGAAGCTTTCTTT

D: .
J: TRBJ2-5
size: .
V: TRBV6-5
CDR3: CASRPWGGGETQYF
DNA: TGTGCCAGCAGGCCCTGGGGGGGCGGGGAGACCCAGTACTTC

D: TRBD1
J: TRBJ2-1
size: .
V: TRBV2
CDR3: CASSEGGDRGFYNEQFF
DNA: TGTGCCAGCAGTGAAGGGGGAGACAGGGGTTTCTACAATGAGCAGTTCTTC

D: .
J: TRBJ2-3
size: .
V: TRBV7-2
CDR3: CASSLRGSADTQYF
DNA: TGTGCCAGCAGCTTAAGAGGGTCCGCAGATACGCAGTATTTT

D: .
J: TRBJ1-2
size: .
V: TRBV10-3
CDR3: CASSAPDNGGYGYTF
DNA: TGTGCCAGCAGCGCTCCGGACAACGGGGGCTATGGCTACACCTTC